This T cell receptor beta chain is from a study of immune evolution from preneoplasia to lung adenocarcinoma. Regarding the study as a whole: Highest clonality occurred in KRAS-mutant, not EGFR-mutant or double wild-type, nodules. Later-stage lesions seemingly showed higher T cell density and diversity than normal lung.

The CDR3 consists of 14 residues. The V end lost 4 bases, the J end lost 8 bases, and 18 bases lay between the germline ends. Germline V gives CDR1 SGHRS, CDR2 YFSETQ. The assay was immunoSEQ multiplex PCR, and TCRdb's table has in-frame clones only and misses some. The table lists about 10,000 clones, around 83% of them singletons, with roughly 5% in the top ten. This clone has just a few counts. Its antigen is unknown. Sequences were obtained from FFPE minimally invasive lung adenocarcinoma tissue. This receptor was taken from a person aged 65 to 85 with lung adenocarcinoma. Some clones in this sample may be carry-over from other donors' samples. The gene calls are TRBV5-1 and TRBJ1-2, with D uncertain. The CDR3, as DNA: TGCGCCAGCAGCCCCGATGTGGCTCCGGGGGGCTACACCTTC. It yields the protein CASSPDVAPGGYTF.